Below, 12 T cell receptor beta chains from the same sample are listed, as sequenced in a study of PD-L1 blockade in urothelial cancer (dated by TCRdb to between 2016 and 2019). The library was prepared using the immunoSEQ multiplex PCR assay. Entries here come from immuneACCESS through TCRdb and include only in-frame sequences with V and J called. Some clones fail to appear in such tables; in the studies checked, an unresolved V gene covers under half of the shortfall, and the cause of the remainder is unknown. The sample table records approximately 80,000 clones; 82% of these occur just once. The ten largest clones add up to around 9.5% of the sample. Here the sequenced sample was PBMCs, taken around atezolizumab (anti-PD-L1) treatment. The origin of the receptors is a man aged 65 to 79 with urothelial cancer.

V and J are TRBV7-9 and TRBJ2-7, with a weak D call TRBD2 (6 bases). V was pared by 8 bases and J by 4 bases, with 12 bases between. The CDR3 consists of 12 residues. Germline lookup yields CDR1 SEHNR and CDR2 FQNEAQ (reference sequence). CDR3 residues: CASSGRGYEQYF. The DNA for the CDR3 is TGTGCCAGCTCCGGGAGAGGATACGAGCAGTACTTC. The whole variable domain, remainder taken from reference TRBV7-9 and TRBJ2-7, is DTGVSQNPRHKITKRGQNVTFRCDPISEHNRLYWYRQTLGQGPEFLTYFQNEAQLEKSRLLSDRFSAERPKGSFSTLEIQRTEQGDSAMYLCASSGRGYEQYFGPGTRLTVT.

This clone was seen a handful of times. A junction boundary mismatches the germline segment, possibly from a read error. V gene TRBV7-9 combines with J gene TRBJ1-4, with D possibly matching TRBD1 (6 bases). CDR3 size: 11 residues. From germline, CDR1 is SEHNR and CDR2 FQNEAQ (reference sequence). CDR3 region: CASSLRGRPQF. DNA for the CDR3: TGTGCCAGCAGCTTAAGGGGGAGACCCCAGTTT.

There are a few counts of this clone. CDR3 DNA: TGTGCCTGGAGTAAAGGAGGTTTTGCGGCAGCTTTCTTT. Translated, it gives CAWSKGGFAAAFF. The rearrangement joins TRBV30 to TRBJ1-1; no clear D gene. V lost 2 bases and J lost 10, with 17 bases in between. CDR1 and CDR2 (germline): GTSNPN, SVGIG (reference sequence). This CDR3 comprises 13 residues.

The chain couples TRBV5-4 to TRBJ2-5; TRBD2 agrees at 10 bases. J gave up 5 bases and V 6 bases, and 10 bases lay outside the gene matches. CDR3 length: 15 residues. Germline CDR1 reads SGHNT; CDR2 reads YYREEE (reference sequence). The CDR3 spells CASTAQRGGEETQYF. CDR3 DNA: TGTGCCAGCACTGCCCAGCGGGGGGGCGAGGAGACCCAGTACTTC.

The genes are TRBV7-2 and TRBJ1-1; 7 bases are a match to TRBD1. The germline V gene encodes CDR1 SGHTA and CDR2 FQGNSA. CDR3 length equals 14 residues. The junction had 3 bases not matched to a gene; V was cut back by 4 bases and J by 1 base. This chain's CDR3 is CASSSRTGNTEAFF. CDR3 DNA: TGTGCCAGCAGCTCCCGGACAGGGAACACTGAAGCTTTCTTT.

A note on this clone: The same CDR3 can be traced to other DNA sequences in this sample. The rearrangement joins TRBV6-6 to TRBJ2-5, with 8 bases that match TRBD2. Looked up from germline, CDR1 is MNHNY and CDR2 is SVGAGI (reference sequence). J gave up 5 bases and V 10 bases, and 3 bases lay outside the gene matches. The CDR3 is 11 residues long. The CDR3 reads CATGGAETQYF. DNA for the CDR3: TGTGCCACCGGGGGGGCGGAGACCCAGTACTTC.

The chain is built from TRBV27 and TRBJ2-1; 11 nucleotides agree with TRBD2. V shed 5 bases, J shed 10 bases, and the junction held 7 bases outside the gene matches. The CDR3 extends over 14 amino acids. Germline-derived CDR1 and CDR2 are MNHEY and SMNVEV (reference sequence). CDR3 sequence reads: CASSPSGRWREQFF. In DNA, the CDR3 is TGTGCCAGCAGTCCTAGCGGGAGGTGGAGGGAGCAGTTCTTC.

The rearrangement links TRBV5-1 to TRBJ2-1, with 7 bases lining up with TRBD2. Per the germline V gene, CDR1 is SGHRS and CDR2 is YFSETQ. V shed 0 bases and J 4 bases; nucleotides not matched to a gene: 4. CDR3 size: 15 residues. CDR3 protein: CASSLVAGEYNEQFF. DNA for the CDR3: TGCGCCAGCAGCTTGGTTGCGGGGGAATACAATGAGCAGTTCTTC.

J is TRBJ2-5 and V is TRBV6-6; D possibly corresponds to TRBD1 (6 bases). Germline CDR1 MNHNY, CDR2 SVGAGI (reference sequence). The CDR3 extends over 16 amino acids. The ends were cut back, 2 bases at V and 3 bases at J, with 16 bases in the middle. The CDR3, as DNA: TGTGCCAGCAGTTACGCTCAGGGCAGGGGAGAAGAGACCCAGTACTTC. Translated, it gives CASSYAQGRGEETQYF.

This chain joins TRBV19 and TRBJ2-7, with TRBD1 as a possible D gene (6 bases). Germline CDR1 and CDR2: LNHDA and SQIVND (reference sequence). Between the trimmed V and J ends, which lost 4 bases and 0 bases, there was a span of 10 bases. This CDR3 has 14 residues. The CDR3 sequence: CASSTGTLSYEQYF. The CDR3 DNA follows: TGTGCCAGTAGTACAGGGACACTCTCCTACGAGCAGTACTTC.

The chain joins TRBV5-4 to TRBJ2-3; 16 nucleotides agree with TRBD2. With 4 bases clipped from V and 6 bases from J, the junction kept 2 bases outside the gene matches. CDR1 is SGHNT and CDR2 is YYREEE in the germline V gene (reference sequence). The CDR3 is made up of 15 amino acids. The CDR3 region has the DNA TGTGCCAGCAGCACGGGACTAGCGGGGGGGGATACGCAGTATTTT. This gives the protein CASSTGLAGGDTQYF.

The chain uses TRBV7-9 and TRBJ2-1, with 13 positions matching TRBD2. CDR3 length: 16 residues. Germline V gene lookup returns CDR1 SEHNR and CDR2 FQNEAQ (reference sequence). Trimming at V came to 4 bases and at J to 8 bases, leaving 8 bases not matched to a gene. This CDR3 is CASSSKTSGRVDEQFF. CDR3 nucleotide sequence: TGTGCCAGCAGCTCAAAAACTAGCGGGAGGGTCGATGAGCAGTTCTTC.